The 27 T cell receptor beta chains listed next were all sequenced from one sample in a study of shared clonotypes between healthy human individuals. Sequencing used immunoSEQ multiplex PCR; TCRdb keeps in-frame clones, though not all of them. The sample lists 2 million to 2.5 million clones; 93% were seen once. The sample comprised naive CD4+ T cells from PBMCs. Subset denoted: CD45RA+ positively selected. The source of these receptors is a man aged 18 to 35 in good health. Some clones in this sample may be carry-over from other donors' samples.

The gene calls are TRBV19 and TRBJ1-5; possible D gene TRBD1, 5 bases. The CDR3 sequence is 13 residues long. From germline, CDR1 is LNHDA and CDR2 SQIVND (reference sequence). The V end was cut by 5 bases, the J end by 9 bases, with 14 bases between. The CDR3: CASSWTIPWPQHF. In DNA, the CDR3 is TGTGCCAGTAGTTGGACAATCCCGTGGCCCCAGCATTTT.

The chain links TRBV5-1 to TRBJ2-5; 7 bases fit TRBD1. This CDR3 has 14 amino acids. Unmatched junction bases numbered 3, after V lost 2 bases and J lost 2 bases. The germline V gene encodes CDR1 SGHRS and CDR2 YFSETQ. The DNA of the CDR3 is TGCGCCAGCAGCTTCGGGACAGTACAAGAGACCCAGTACTTC. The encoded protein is CASSFGTVQETQYF. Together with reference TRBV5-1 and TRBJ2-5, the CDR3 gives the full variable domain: KAGVTQTPRYLIKTRGQQVTLSCSPISGHRSVSWYQQTPGQGLQFLFEYFSETQRNKGNFPGRFSGRQFSNSRSEMNVSTLELGDSALYLCASSFGTVQETQYFGPGTRLLVL.

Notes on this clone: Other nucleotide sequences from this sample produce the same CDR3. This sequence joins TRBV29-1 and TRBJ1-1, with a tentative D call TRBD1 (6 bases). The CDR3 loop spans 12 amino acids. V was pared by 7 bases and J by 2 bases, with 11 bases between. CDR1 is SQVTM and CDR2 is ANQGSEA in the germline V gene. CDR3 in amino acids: CSARTANTEAFF. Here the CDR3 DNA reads TGCAGCGCTAGGACAGCCAACACTGAAGCTTTCTTT.

The CDR3 region has the DNA TGTGCCAGCAGTTTATGGGACAGGGGTCATGGCTACACCTTC. Protein: CASSLWDRGHGYTF. V and J are TRBV27 and TRBJ1-2; 10 bases fit TRBD1. The V and J ends lost 1 base and 6 bases, in that order; junction bases with no gene match: 2. Germline V lookup: CDR1 MNHEY, CDR2 SMNVEV (reference sequence). The CDR3 covers 14 residues.

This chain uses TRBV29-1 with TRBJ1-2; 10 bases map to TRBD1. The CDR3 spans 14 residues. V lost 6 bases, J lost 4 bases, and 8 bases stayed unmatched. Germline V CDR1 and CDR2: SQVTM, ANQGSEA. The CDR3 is CSVGLTGGSYGYTF. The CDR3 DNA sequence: TGCAGCGTGGGATTGACAGGGGGCAGCTATGGCTACACCTTC.

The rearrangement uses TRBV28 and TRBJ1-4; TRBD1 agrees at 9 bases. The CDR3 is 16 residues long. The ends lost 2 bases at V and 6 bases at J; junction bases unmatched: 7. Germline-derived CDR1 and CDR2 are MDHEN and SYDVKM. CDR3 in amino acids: CASSLGGQGGDEKLFF. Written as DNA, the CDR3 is TGTGCCAGCAGTTTAGGGGGACAGGGTGGTGATGAAAAACTGTTTTTT.

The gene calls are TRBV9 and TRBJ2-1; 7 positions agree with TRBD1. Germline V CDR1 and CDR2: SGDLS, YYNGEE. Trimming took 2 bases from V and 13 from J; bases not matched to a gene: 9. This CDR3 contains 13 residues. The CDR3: CASSVDPGTDQFF. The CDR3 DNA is TGTGCCAGCAGCGTGGATCCCGGGACAGACCAGTTCTTC.

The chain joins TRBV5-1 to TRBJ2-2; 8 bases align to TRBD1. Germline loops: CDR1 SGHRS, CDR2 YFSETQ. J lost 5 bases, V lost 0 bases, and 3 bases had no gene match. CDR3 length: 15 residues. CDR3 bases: TGCGCCAGCAGCTTGGGGACAGGGTGGACCGGGGAGCTGTTTTTT. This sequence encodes CASSLGTGWTGELFF.

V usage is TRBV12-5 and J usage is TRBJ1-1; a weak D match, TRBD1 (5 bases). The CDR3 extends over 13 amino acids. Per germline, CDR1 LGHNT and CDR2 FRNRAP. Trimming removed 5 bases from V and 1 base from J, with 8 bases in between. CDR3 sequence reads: CASGPDTNTEAFF. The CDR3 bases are TGTGCTAGTGGTCCGGACACGAACACTGAAGCTTTCTTT.

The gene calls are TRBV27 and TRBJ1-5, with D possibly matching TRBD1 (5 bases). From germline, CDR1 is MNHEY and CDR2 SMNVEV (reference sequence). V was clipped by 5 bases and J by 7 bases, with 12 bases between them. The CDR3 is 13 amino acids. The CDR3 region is CASSRDRGQPQHF. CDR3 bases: TGTGCCAGCAGTCGGGACCGGGGACAGCCCCAGCATTTT.

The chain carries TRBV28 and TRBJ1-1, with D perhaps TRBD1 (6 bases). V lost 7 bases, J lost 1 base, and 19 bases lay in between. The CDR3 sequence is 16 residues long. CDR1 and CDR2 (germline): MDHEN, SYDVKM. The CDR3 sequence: CASTQGWAPSNTEAFF. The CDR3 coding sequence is TGTGCCAGCACCCAGGGGTGGGCCCCCTCGAACACTGAAGCTTTCTTT.

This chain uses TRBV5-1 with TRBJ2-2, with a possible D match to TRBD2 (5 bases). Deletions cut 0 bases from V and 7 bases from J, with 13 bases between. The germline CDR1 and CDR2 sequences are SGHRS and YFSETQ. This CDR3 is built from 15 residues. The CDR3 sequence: CASSLDEGSGGELFF. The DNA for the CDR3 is TGCGCCAGCAGCTTGGATGAGGGTTCCGGCGGGGAGCTGTTTTTT. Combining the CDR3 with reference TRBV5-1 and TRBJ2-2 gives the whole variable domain KAGVTQTPRYLIKTRGQQVTLSCSPISGHRSVSWYQQTPGQGLQFLFEYFSETQRNKGNFPGRFSGRQFSNSRSEMNVSTLELGDSALYLCASSLDEGSGGELFFGEGSRLTVL.

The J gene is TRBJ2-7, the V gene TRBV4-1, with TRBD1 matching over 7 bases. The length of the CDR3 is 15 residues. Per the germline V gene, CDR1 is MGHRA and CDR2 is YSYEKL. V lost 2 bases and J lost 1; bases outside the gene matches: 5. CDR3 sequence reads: CASSQRQGESYEQYF. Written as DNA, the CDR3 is TGCGCCAGCAGCCAAAGACAGGGTGAGTCCTACGAGCAGTACTTC.

The CDR3 region is CASSPQVTALTAFF. CDR3 coding DNA: TGTGCCAGCAGTCCCCAAGTAACGGCATTGACGGCTTTCTTT. This chain uses TRBV28 with TRBJ1-1, with D unresolved. The CDR3 loop spans 14 amino acids. Deletions cut 5 bases from V and 11 bases from J, with 21 bases between. From germline, CDR1 is MDHEN and CDR2 SYDVKM.

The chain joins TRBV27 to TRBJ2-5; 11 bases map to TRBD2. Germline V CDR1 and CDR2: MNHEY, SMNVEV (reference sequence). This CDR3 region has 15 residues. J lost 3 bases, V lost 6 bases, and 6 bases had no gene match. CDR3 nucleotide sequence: TGTGCCAGCAGACTCGAGGGACTAGCGGAAGAGACCCAGTACTTC. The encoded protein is CASRLEGLAEETQYF.

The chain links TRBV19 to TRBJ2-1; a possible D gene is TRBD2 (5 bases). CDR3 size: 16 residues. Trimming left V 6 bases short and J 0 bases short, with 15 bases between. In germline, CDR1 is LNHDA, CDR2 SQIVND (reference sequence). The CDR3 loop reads CASSLISGSSYNEQFF. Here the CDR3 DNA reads TGTGCCAGTAGCCTGATTAGTGGGAGCTCCTACAATGAGCAGTTCTTC.

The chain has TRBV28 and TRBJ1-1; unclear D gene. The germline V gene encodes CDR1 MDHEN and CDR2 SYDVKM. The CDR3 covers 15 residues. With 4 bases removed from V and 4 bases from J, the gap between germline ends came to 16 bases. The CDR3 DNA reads TGTGCCAGCAGTTCCCCCCGCGGGGTACCCACTGAAGCTTTCTTT. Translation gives CASSSPRGVPTEAFF.

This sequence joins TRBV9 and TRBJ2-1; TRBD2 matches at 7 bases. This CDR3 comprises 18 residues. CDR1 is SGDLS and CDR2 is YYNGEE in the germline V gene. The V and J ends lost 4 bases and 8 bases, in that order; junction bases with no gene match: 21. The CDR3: CASSPLGGSSLLRYEQFF. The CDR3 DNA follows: TGTGCCAGCAGCCCCCTGGGCGGGAGTTCGTTATTGCGCTATGAGCAGTTCTTC.

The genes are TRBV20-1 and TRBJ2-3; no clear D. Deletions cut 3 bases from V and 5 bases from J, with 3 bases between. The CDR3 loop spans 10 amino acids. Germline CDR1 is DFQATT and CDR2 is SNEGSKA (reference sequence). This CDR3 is CSARQDTQYF. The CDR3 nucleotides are TGCAGTGCTAGGCAAGATACGCAGTATTTT.

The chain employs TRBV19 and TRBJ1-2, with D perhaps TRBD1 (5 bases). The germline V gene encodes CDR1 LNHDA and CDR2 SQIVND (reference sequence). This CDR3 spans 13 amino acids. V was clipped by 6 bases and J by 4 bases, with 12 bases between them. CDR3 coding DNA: TGTGCCAGTAGGCCGGGACCTGGCTATGGCTACACCTTC. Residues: CASRPGPGYGYTF.

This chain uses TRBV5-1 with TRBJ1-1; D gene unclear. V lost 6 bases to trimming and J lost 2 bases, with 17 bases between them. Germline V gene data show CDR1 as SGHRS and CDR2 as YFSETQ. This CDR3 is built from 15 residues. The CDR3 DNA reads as TGCGCCAGCACCAGGACCAAATTAGGTAACACTGAAGCTTTCTTT. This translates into CASTRTKLGNTEAFF.

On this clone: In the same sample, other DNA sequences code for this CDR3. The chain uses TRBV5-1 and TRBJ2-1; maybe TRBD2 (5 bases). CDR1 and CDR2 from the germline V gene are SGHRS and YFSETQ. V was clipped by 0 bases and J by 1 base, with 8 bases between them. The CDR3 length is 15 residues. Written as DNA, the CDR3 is TGCGCCAGCAGCTTGGGCCTAGCTTCCTACAATGAGCAGTTCTTC. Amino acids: CASSLGLASYNEQFF. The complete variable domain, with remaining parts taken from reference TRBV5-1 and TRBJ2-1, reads KAGVTQTPRYLIKTRGQQVTLSCSPISGHRSVSWYQQTPGQGLQFLFEYFSETQRNKGNFPGRFSGRQFSNSRSEMNVSTLELGDSALYLCASSLGLASYNEQFFGPGTRLTVL.

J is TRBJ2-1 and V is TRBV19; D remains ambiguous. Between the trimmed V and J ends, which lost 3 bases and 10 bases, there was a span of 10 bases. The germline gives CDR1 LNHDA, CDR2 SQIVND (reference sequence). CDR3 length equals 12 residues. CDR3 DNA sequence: TGTGCCAGTAGTATTTTATCCGGAGAGCAGTTCTTC. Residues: CASSILSGEQFF.

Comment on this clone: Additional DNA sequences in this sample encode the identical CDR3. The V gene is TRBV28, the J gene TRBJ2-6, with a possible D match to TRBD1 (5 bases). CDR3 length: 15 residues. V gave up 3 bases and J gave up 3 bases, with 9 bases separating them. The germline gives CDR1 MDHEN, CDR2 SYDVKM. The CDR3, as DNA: TGTGCCAGCAGTTTCCCAAGGGGTGGGGCCAACGTCCTGACTTTC. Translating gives CASSFPRGGANVLTF.

Written as DNA, the CDR3 is TGCGCCAGCAGCATTGGGACTAGGGGCAACGAGCAGTACTTC. Its translation is CASSIGTRGNEQYF. This chain joins TRBV5-1 and TRBJ2-7; TRBD2 matches at 8 bases. Germline V CDR1 and CDR2: SGHRS, YFSETQ. V shed 4 bases and J 5 bases; nucleotides not matched to a gene: 8. CDR3 length: 14 residues.

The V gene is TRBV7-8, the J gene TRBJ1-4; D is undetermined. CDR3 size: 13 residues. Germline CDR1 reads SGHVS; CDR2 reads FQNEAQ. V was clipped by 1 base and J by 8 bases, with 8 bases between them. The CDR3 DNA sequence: TGTGCCAGCAGCTTAGGGGGAGAGGAAAAACTGTTTTTT. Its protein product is CASSLGGEEKLFF.

CDR3 bases: TGCGCCAGCAGCCAACTAGCCGGGACGGGGGAGCAGTACTTC. Its translation is CASSQLAGTGEQYF. This sequence joins TRBV4-3 and TRBJ2-7; either TRBD1 or TRBD2 may fit D (5 bases each). Germline CDR1 and CDR2: LGHNA and YSLEER. Trimming took 2 bases from V and 7 from J, leaving 15 bases between them. CDR3 length equals 14 residues.